In this sample, the clone carrying this TCR beta chain turned up a few times. The data were taken from a study of T-cell reconstitution after alpha-beta-depleted transplantation in children. V was clipped by 2 bases and J by 8 bases, with 9 bases between them. This CDR3 has 13 amino acids. It was with unique molecular identifiers that the TCRbeta library was prepared. TCRdb reprocessed the PCR reads via MiXCR and lists one record per CDR3 protein. The table lists approximately 270,000 distinct CDR3 sequences, nearly 10% of them singletons. Sequencing used PBMCs from the stem cell graft donor, obtained from the stem cell graft. V and J are TRBV12-3 or TRBV12-4 and TRBJ1-4; D may be TRBD1 (6 bases). This clonotype was sampled from a human donor who donated a stem cell graft to a child with SCID. The chain's CDR3 is CASSLRQAEKLFF. The CDR3 nucleotides read TGTGCCAGCAGTTTACGACAGGCGGAAAAACTGTTTTTT.